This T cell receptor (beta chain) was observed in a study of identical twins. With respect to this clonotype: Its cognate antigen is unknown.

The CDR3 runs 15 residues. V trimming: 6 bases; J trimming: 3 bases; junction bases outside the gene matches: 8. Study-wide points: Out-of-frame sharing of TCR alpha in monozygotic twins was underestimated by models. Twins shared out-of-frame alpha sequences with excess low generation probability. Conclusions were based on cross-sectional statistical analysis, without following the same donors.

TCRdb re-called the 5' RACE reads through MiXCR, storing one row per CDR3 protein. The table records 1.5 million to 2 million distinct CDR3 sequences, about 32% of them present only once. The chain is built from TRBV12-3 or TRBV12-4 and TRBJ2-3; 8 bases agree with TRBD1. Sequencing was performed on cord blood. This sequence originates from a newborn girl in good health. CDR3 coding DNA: TGTGCCAGCAGGGTCAGGGGGCAGGAGACAGATACGCAGTATTTT. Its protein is CASRVRGQETDTQYF.